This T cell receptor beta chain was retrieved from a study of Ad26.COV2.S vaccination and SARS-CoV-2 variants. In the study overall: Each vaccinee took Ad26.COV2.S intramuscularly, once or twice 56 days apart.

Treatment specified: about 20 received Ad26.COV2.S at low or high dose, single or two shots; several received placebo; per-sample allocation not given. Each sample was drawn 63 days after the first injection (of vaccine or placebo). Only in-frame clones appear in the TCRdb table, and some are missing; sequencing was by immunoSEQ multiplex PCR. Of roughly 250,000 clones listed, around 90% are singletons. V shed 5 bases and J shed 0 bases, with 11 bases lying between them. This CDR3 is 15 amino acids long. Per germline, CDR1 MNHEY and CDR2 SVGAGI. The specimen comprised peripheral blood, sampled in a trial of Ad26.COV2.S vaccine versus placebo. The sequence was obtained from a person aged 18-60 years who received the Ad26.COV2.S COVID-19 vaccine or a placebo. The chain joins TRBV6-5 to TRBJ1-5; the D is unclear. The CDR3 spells CASSLERYSNQPQHF. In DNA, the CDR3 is TGTGCCAGCAGTCTTGAGCGTTATAGCAATCAGCCCCAGCATTTT.